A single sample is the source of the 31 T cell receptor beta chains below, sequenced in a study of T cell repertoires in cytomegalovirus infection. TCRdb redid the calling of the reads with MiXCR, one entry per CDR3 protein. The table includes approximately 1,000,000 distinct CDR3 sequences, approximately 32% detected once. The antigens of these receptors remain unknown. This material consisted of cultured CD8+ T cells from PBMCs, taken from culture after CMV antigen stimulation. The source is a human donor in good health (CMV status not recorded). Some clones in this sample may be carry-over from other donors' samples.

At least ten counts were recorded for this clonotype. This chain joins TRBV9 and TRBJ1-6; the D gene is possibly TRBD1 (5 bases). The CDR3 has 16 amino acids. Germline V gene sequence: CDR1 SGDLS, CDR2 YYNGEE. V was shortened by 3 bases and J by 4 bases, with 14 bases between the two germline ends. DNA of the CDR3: TGTGCCAGCAGCGATCGACAGTTCCCTTATAATTCACCCCTCCACTTT. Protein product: CASSDRQFPYNSPLHF. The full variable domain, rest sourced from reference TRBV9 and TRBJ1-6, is DSGVTQTPKHLITATGQRVTLRCSPRSGDLSVYWYQQSLDQGLQFLIQYYNGEERAKGNILERFSAQQFPDLHSELNLSSLELGDSALYFCASSDRQFPYNSPLHFGNGTRLTVT.

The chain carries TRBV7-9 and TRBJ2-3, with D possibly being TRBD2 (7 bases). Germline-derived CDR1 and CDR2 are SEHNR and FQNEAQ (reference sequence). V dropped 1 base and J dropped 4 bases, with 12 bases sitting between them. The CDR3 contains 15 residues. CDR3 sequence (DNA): TGTGCCAGCAGCTTAGGAGGGGGGGATTCAGATACGCAGTATTTT. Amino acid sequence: CASSLGGGDSDTQYF.

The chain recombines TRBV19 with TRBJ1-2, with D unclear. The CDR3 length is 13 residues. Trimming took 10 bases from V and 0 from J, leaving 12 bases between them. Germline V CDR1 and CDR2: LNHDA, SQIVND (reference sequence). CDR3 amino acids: CATSLTANYGYTF. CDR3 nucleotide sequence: TGTGCCACTTCCCTCACCGCTAACTATGGCTACACCTTC.

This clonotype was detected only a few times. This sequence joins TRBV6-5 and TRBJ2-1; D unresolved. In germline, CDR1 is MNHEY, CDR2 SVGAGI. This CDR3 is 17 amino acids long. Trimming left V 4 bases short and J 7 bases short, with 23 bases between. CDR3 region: CASSSLQMSILENEQFF. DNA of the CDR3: TGTGCCAGCAGTTCTCTGCAAATGTCCATCCTGGAAAATGAGCAGTTCTTC.

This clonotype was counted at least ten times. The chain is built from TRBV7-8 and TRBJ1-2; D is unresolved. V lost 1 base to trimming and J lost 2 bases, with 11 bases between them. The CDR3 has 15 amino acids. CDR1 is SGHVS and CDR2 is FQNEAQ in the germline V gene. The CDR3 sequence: CASSLDPGPNYGYTF. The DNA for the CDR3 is TGTGCCAGCAGCTTAGATCCTGGGCCAAACTATGGCTACACCTTC.

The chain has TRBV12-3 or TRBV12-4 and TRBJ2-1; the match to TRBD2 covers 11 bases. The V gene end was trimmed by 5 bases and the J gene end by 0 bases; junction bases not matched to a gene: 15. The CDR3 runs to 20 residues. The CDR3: CASSDPFSGGEPSSYNEQFF. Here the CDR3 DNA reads TGTGCCAGCAGTGACCCGTTTAGCGGGGGGGAACCGAGCTCCTACAATGAGCAGTTCTTC.

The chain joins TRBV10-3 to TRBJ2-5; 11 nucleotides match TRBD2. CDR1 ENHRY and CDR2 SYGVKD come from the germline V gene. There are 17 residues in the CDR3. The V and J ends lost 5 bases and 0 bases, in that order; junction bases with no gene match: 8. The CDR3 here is CAISPLTSGSHQETQYF. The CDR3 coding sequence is TGTGCCATCAGTCCTCTTACTAGCGGGAGTCACCAAGAGACCCAGTACTTC.

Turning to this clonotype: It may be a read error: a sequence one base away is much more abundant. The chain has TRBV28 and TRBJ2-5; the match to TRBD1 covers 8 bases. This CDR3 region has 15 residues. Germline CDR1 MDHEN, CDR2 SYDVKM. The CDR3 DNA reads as TGTGCCAGCAGTACCGGACAGGGAAGTGGAGAGGCCCAGTACTTC. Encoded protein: CASSTGQGSGEAQYF.

The CDR3 here is CSARPTSGVYNEQFF. The CDR3 DNA follows: TGCAGTGCTAGACCCACTAGCGGGGTCTACAATGAGCAGTTCTTC. The rearrangement joins TRBV20-1 to TRBJ2-1; 10 bases match TRBD2. This CDR3 is 15 amino acids long. The junction had 4 bases not matched to a gene; V was cut back by 2 bases and J by 3 bases. Germline assignment: CDR1 DFQATT and CDR2 SNEGSKA (reference sequence).

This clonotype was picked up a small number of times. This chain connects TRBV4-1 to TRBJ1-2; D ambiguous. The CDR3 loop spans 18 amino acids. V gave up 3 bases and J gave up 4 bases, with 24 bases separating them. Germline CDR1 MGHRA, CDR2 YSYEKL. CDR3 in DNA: TGCGCCAGCAGCCAGCGACGGGAACAGCAGGATTTTCCCTATGGCTACACCTTC. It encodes CASSQRREQQDFPYGYTF.

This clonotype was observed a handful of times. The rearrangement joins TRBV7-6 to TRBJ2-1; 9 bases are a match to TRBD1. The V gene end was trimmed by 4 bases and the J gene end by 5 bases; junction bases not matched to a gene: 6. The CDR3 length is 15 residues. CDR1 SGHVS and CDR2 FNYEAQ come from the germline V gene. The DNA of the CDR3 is TGTGCCAGCAGCTCCGGGACAGGGAATAACAATGAGCAGTTCTTC. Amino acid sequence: CASSSGTGNNNEQFF. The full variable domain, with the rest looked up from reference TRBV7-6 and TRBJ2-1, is GAGVSQSPRYKVTKRGQDVALRCDPISGHVSLYWYRQALGQGPEFLTYFNYEAQQDKSGLPNDRFSAERPEGSISTLTIQRTEQRDSAMYRCASSSGTGNNNEQFFGPGTRLTVL.

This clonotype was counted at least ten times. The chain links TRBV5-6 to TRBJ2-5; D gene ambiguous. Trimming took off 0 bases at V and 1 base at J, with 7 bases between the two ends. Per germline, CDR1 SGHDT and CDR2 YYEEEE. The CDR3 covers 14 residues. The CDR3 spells CASSLEYSQETQYF. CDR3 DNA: TGTGCCAGCAGCTTGGAATACTCCCAAGAGACCCAGTACTTC.

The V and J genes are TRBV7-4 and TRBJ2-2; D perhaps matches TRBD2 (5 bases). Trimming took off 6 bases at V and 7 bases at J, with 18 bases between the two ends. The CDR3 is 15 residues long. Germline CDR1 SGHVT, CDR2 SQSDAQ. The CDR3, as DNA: TGTGCCAGCAGGGAGGTATCCCCGGGGTACGGGGAGCTGTTTTTT. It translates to CASREVSPGYGELFF.

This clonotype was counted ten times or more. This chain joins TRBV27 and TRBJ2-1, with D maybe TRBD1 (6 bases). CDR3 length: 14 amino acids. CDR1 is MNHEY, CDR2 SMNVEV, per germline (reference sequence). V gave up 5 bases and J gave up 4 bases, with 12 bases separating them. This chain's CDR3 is CASSEAGAYNEQFF. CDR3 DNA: TGTGCCAGCAGTGAGGCAGGGGCATACAATGAGCAGTTCTTC.

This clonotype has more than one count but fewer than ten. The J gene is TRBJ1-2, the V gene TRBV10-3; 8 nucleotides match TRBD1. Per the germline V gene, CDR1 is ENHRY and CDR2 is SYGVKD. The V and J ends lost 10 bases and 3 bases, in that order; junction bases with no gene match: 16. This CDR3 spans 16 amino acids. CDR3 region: CATSGQGPLQDYGYTF. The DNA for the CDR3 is TGTGCCACCTCCGGACAGGGACCCCTCCAGGACTATGGCTACACCTTC.

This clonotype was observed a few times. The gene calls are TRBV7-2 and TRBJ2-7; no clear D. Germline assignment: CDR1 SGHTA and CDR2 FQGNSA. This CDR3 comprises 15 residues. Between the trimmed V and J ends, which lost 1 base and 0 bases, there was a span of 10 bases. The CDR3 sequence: CASSLGLTSSYEQYF. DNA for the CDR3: TGTGCCAGCAGCTTAGGGTTAACGAGCTCCTACGAGCAGTACTTC.

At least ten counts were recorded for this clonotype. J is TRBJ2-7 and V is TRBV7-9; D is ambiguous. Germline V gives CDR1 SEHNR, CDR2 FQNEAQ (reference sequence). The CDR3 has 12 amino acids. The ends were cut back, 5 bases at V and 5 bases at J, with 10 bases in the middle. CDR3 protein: CASSQYTDEQYF. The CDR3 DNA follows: TGTGCCAGCAGCCAATACACCGACGAGCAGTACTTC.

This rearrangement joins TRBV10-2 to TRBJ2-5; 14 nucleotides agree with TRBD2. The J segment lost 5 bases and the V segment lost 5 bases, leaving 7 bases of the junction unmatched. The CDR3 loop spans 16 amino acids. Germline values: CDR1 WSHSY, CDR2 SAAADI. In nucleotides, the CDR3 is TGCGCCAGCAGTCTGACTAGCGGGGGGGAGCGGGAGACCCAGTACTTC. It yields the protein CASSLTSGGERETQYF.

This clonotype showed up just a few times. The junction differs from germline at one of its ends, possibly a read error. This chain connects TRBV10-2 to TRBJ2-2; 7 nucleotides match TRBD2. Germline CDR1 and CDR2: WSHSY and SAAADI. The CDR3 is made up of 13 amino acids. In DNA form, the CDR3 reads TGTGCCAGCAGCGGGACGAACACCGGGGAGCTGTTTTTT. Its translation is CASSGTNTGELFF.

The CDR3 protein is CASSQVQGGYTF. The CDR3, as DNA: TGTGCCAGCAGCCAAGTCCAGGGCGGCTACACCTTC. The chain is built from TRBV7-9 and TRBJ1-2, with a tentative D call TRBD1 (5 bases). CDR3 length equals 12 residues. V was pared by 5 bases and J by 8 bases, with 12 bases between. Germline loops: CDR1 SEHNR, CDR2 FQNEAQ (reference sequence).

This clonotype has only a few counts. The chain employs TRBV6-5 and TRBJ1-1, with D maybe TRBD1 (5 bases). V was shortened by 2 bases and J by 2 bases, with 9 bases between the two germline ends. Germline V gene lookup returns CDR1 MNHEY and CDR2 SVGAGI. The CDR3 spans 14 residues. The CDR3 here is CASSYGTYNTEAFF. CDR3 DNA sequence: TGTGCCAGCAGTTACGGGACCTATAACACTGAAGCTTTCTTT.

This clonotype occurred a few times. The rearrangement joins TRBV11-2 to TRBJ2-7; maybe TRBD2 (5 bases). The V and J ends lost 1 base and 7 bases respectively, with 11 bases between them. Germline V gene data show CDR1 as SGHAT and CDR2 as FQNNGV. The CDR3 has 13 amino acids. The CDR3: CASSLGSGTEQYF. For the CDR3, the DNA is TGTGCCAGCAGCTTAGGTTCGGGAACGGAGCAGTACTTC.

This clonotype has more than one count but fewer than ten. The CDR3 region has the DNA TGTGCCAGCAGCGGAAGGAGCGGAAGCTCCTACAATGAGCAGTTCTTC. This sequence encodes CASSGRSGSSYNEQFF. The chain joins TRBV7-9 to TRBJ2-1; D possibly corresponds to TRBD2 (5 bases). V was clipped by 5 bases and J by 0 bases, with 14 bases between them. The CDR3 is 16 residues long. Per germline, CDR1 SEHNR and CDR2 FQNEAQ (reference sequence).

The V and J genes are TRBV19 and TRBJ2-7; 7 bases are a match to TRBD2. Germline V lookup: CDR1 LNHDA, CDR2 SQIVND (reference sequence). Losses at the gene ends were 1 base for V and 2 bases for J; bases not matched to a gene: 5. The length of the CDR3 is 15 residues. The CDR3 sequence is CASSIGGGPAYEQYF. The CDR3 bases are TGTGCCAGTAGTATAGGCGGGGGTCCGGCCTACGAGCAGTACTTC.

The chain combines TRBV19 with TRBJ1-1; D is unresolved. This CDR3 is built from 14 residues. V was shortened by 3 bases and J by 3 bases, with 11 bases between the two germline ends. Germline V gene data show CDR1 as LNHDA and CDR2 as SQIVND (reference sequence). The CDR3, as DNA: TGTGCCAGTAGTATTGGAGGCATGGACACTGAAGCTTTCTTT. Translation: CASSIGGMDTEAFF.

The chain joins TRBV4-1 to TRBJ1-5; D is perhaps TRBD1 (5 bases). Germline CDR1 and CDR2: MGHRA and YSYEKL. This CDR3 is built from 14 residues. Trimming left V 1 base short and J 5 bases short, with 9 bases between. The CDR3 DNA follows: TGCGCCAGCAGCCAAGGGGACGGAGATCAGCCCCAGCATTTT. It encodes CASSQGDGDQPQHF.

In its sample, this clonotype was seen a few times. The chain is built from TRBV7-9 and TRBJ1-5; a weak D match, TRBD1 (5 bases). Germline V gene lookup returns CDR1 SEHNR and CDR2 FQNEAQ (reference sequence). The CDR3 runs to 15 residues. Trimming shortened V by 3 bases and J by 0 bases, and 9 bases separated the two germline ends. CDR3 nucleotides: TGTGCCAGCAGCTTCGGGACTTCTAGCAATCAGCCCCAGCATTTT. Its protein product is CASSFGTSSNQPQHF.

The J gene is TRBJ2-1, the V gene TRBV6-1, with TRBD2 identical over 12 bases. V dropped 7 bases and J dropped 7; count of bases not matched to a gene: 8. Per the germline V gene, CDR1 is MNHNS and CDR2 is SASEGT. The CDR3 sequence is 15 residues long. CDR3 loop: CASTPTSGGWNEQFF. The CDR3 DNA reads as TGTGCCAGCACGCCGACTAGCGGGGGTTGGAATGAGCAGTTCTTC.

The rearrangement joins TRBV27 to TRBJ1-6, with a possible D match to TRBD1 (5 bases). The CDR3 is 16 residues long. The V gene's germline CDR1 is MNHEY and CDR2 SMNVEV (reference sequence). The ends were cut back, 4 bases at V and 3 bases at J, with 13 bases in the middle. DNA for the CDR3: TGTGCCAGCAGTTCCTATGCGACAGACTATAATTCACCCCTCCACTTT. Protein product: CASSSYATDYNSPLHF.

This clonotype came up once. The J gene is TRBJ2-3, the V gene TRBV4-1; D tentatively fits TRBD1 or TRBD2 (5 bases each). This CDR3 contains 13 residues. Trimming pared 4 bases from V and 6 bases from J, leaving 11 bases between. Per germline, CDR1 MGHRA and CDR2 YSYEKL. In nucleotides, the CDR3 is TGCGCCAGCAGCCGGGTAGGGGAGGATACGCAGTATTTT. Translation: CASSRVGEDTQYF.

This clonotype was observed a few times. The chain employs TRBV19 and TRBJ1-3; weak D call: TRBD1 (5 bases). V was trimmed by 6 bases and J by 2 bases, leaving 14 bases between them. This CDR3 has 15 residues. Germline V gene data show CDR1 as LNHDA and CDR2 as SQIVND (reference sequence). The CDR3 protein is CASSITGGAGNTIYF. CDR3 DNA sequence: TGTGCCAGTAGCATCACGGGAGGGGCTGGAAACACCATATATTTT.